These 6 T cell receptor beta chains were sequenced from one sample in a study of T cell repertoires in cytomegalovirus infection. TCRdb re-analysed the reads in MiXCR, keeping a single row per CDR3 protein. The sample records approximately 110,000 distinct CDR3 sequences, approximately 30% being singletons. Their target antigens are unknown. The sequences come from CD8+ T cells from cultured PBMCs, collected from culture after CMV antigen stimulation. These receptor sequences come from a human donor in good health (CMV status not recorded). Some clones in this sample may be carry-over from other donors' samples.

The V gene is TRBV2, the J gene TRBJ1-6, with D unclear. With 6 bases removed from V and 0 bases from J, the gap between germline ends came to 12 bases. This CDR3 has 16 residues. The germline gives CDR1 SNHLY, CDR2 FYNNEI. CDR3 amino acids: CASSGKGSSYNSPLHF. CDR3 nucleotides: TGTGCCAGCAGCGGCAAGGGAAGCTCCTATAATTCACCCCTCCACTTT.

The chain couples TRBV28 to TRBJ2-7; D remains unclear. There are 15 residues in the CDR3. CDR1 and CDR2 (germline): MDHEN, SYDVKM. The ends were cut back, 3 bases at V and 0 bases at J, with 12 bases in the middle. The CDR3: CASSFAPRGSYEQYF. In DNA form, the CDR3 reads TGTGCCAGCAGTTTTGCCCCACGCGGCTCCTACGAGCAGTACTTC.

This clonotype was seen a few times. The chain is built from TRBV2 and TRBJ2-4; TRBD1 or TRBD2 may be the D gene (5 bases each). CDR3 length: 15 amino acids. V was cut by 6 bases and J by 0 bases, with 12 bases left in between. CDR1 is SNHLY and CDR2 is FYNNEI in the germline V gene. The DNA of the CDR3 is TGTGCCAGCAGGGACACAGGACTAGCCAAAAACATTCAGTACTTC. Protein sequence: CASRDTGLAKNIQYF. The full variable domain, rest sourced from reference TRBV2 and TRBJ2-4, is EPEVTQTPSHQVTQMGQEVILRCVPISNHLYFYWYRQILGQKVEFLVSFYNNEISEKSEIFDDQFSVERPDGSNFTLKIRSTKLEDSAMYFCASRDTGLAKNIQYFGAGTRLSVL.

The rearrangement links TRBV6-2 or TRBV6-3 to TRBJ2-1, with 10 nucleotides matching TRBD2. V trimming: 2 bases; J trimming: 10 bases; junction bases outside the gene matches: 8. CDR3 size: 15 residues. Germline assignment: CDR1 MNHEY and CDR2 SVGEGT. The CDR3 loop is CASSYALAGRLEQFF. Here the CDR3 DNA reads TGTGCCAGCAGTTACGCACTAGCGGGGAGACTCGAGCAGTTCTTC.

For this clonotype: Germline is not matched at one junction end, which may reflect a read error. The V gene is TRBV19, the J gene TRBJ2-1, with D perhaps assigned TRBD1 or TRBD2 (5 bases each). Germline lookup yields CDR1 LNHDA and CDR2 SQIVND (reference sequence). This CDR3 contains 15 residues. The CDR3 sequence: CASNIMGDSYNEQFF. The CDR3 DNA reads TGTGCCAGTAATATAATGGGGGATAGCTACAATGAGCAGTTCTTC.

V is TRBV2 and J is TRBJ1-6, with a weak D call TRBD1 (6 bases). The CDR3 contains 17 residues. Per the germline V gene, CDR1 is SNHLY and CDR2 is FYNNEI. V gave up 0 bases and J gave up 3 bases, with 12 bases separating them. CDR3 bases: TGTGCCAGCAGTGAAGCGCTTCAGGGGTTCTATAATTCACCCCTCCACTTT. Amino acid sequence: CASSEALQGFYNSPLHF.